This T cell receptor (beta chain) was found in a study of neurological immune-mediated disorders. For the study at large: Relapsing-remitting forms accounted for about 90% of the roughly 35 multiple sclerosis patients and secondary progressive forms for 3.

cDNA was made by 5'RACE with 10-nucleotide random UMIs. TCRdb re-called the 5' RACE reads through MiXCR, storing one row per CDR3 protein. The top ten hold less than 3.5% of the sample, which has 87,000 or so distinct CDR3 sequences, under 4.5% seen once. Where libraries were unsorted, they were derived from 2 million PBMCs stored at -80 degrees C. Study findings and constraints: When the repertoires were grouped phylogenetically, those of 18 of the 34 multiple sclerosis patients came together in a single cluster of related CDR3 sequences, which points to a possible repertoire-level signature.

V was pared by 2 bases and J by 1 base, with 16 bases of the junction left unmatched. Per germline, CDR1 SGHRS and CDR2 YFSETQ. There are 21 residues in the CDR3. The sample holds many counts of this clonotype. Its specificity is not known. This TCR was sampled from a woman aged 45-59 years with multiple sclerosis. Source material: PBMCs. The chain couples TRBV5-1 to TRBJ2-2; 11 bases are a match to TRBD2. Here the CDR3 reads CASSFPSEILAGALNTGELFF. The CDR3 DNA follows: TGCGCCAGCAGCTTCCCCTCCGAAATACTAGCGGGGGCCCTGAACACCGGGGAGCTGTTTTTT.